The sequence of this TCR beta chain was determined in a study of cytomegalovirus exposure and HLA in healthy donors. Findings of the study overall: Certain indistinguishable V segments, among them TRBV6-2 and TRBV6-3, were excluded. In a later analysis, TCR beta V- and J-gene trimming showed a link to a missense DCLRE1C variant.

With 60 Vbeta and 13 Jbeta primers, the PCR was carried out. This table comes from immunoSEQ multiplex PCR, and its TCRdb copy is limited to in-frame clones, with some not included. The sample records about 130,000 clones, roughly 10% being singletons. Healthy bone marrow donors made up the cohort. Nominally healthy donors provided the samples, though records likely missed some immune exposures. Comment on this clone: The antigen is undetermined.

There are 15 residues in the CDR3. Germline CDR1 SNHLY, CDR2 FYNNEI. Trimming took 3 bases from V and 6 from J, leaving 18 bases between them. This receptor was taken from a woman aged 18-29 years in good health and CMV-seropositive. What was sequenced was PBMCs. V gene TRBV2 combines with J gene TRBJ2-7; a possible D gene is TRBD2 (5 bases). DNA for the CDR3: TGTGCCAGCAGTGAGTCACAGACTACCCTTGGCGAGCAGTACTTC. Encoded protein: CASSESQTTLGEQYF.